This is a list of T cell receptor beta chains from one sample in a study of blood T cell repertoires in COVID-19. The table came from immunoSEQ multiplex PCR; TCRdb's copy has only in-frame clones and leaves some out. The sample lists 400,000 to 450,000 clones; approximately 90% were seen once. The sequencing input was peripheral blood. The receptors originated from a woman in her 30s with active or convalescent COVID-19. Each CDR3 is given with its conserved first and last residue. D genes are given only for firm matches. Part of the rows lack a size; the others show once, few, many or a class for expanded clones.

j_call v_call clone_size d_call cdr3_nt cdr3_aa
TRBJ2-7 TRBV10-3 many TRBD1 TGTGCCATCAGTGAGCCGAGGACAGGGGGCTACGAGCAGTACTTC CAISEPRTGGYEQYF
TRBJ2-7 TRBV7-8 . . TGTGCCAGCAGCTTTTCGCAGGGGCCCTCCTACGAGCAGTACTTC CASSFSQGPSYEQYF
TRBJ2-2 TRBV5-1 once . TGCGCCAGCAGCTTGATCGAAAGGACATACACCGGGGAGCTGTTTTTT CASSLIERTYTGELFF
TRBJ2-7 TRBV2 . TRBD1 TGTGCCAGCAGTCCGACAGGGGGGGTAGCAGGTGAGCAGTACTTC CASSPTGGVAGEQYF
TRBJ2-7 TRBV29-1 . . TGCAGCGTCTTAGATCCGTCTAACTACGAGCAGTACTTC CSVLDPSNYEQYF
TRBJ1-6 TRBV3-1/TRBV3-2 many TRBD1 TGTGCCAGCAGTGACAGGGGTAATTCACCCCTCCACTTT CASSDRGNSPLHF
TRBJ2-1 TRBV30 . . TGTGCCTGGAGTAGTCCGCGACAAGGGCAGTTCTTC CAWSSPRQGQFF
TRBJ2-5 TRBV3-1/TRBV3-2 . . TGTGCCAGCAGCCAAGATCGCGGGGCCCCTGTCGGGGAGACCCAGTACTTC CASSQDRGAPVGETQYF
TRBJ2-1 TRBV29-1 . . TGCAGCGGGAACGCAGGAAGTGAGCAGTTCTTC CSGNAGSEQFF
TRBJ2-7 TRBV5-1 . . TGCGCCAGCAGCGTCGGACTCAATGGGGCCTACGAGCAGTACTTC CASSVGLNGAYEQYF
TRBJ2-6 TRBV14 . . TGTGCCAGCGGTAGCTCTGGGGCCAACGTCCTGACTTTC CASGSSGANVLTF
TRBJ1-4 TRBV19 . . TGTGCCACTATAAACACCAGGGGTGAAAAACTGTTTTTT CATINTRGEKLFF
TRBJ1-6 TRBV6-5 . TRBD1 TGTGCCAGCAGTTACTCGCAGGGGGGCGGATATTCACCCCTCCACTTT CASSYSQGGGYSPLHF
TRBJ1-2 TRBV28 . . TGTGCCAGCAGCCGGGGGGAGGGGTCCAGCTACACCTTC CASSRGEGSSYTF
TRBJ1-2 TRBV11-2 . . TGTGCCAGCAGCCCCTCCCCAGGGTCCTATGGCTACACCTTC CASSPSPGSYGYTF
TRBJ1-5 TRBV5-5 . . TGTGCCAGCAGCTTGGGGGTCAGGGATCAGCCCCAGCATTTT CASSLGVRDQPQHF
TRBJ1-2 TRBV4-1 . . TGCGCCAGCAGCCACTCAAAAAGGGGGAGAGCTAACTATGGCTACACCTTC CASSHSKRGRANYGYTF
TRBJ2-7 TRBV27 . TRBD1 TGTGCCAGCCAGAGGCAGGGGGCGTACCACGAGCAGTACTTC CASQRQGAYHEQYF
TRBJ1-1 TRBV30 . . TGTGCCTGGACGAACAGGGTGAACACTGAAGCTTTCTTT CAWTNRVNTEAFF
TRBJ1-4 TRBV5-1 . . TGCGCCAGCAGCTTGCCCAATAATGAAAAACTGTTTTTT CASSLPNNEKLFF
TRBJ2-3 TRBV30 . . TGTGCCTGGAGCCCCGGGGTCCTTCGCACAGATACGCAGTATTTT CAWSPGVLRTDTQYF
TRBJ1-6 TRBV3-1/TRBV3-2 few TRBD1 TGTGCCAGCAGCCAAGATCCCTCGCGGACAGGGTACCATAATTCACCCCTCCACTTT CASSQDPSRTGYHNSPLHF
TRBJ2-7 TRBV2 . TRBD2 TGTGCCAGCAGTCTTGCAATGACTAGCGGGAAGACCTCCTACGAGCAGTACTTC CASSLAMTSGKTSYEQYF
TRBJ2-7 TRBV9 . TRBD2 TGTGCCAGCAGCGTAGGATCTAGCGGGTACGAGCAGTACTTC CASSVGSSGYEQYF
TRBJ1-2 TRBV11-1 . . TGTGCCAGCAGCCGGGAAGGAGATGGCTACACCTTC CASSREGDGYTF
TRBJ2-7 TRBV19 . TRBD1 TGTGCCAGTAGTATAGGTGGGACAGGGTTTTACGAGCAGTACTTC CASSIGGTGFYEQYF
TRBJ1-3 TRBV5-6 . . TGTGCCAGCAGCTTGTGGGGGCCTGGAAACACCATATATTTT CASSLWGPGNTIYF
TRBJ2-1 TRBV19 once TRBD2 TGTGCCAGTAGTCCCAGGGGTTCGGGCAGGCACCTAGCGGGCTCAGCCTACAATGAGCAGTTCTTC CASSPRGSGRHLAGSAYNEQFF
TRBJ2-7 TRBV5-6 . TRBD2 TGTGCCAGCAGCTTGGCCGGGCGACTAGCGGGGGAGAATTACGAGCAGTACTTC CASSLAGRLAGENYEQYF
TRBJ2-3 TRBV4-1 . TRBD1 TGCGCCAGCAGCCAAGGGGCTCTCCGGGACAGGGTTCGGGATACGCAGTATTTT CASSQGALRDRVRDTQYF
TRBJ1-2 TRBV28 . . TGTGCCAGCAGTTTATTGGGAGATGGCTACACCTTC CASSLLGDGYTF
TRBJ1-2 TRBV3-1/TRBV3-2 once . TGTGCCAGCAGCCAACACAGGGCCAGCTATGGCTACACCTTC CASSQHRASYGYTF
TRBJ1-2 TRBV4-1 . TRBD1 TGCGCCAGCAGCCAAGTTGAGACAGGGTATGGCTACACCTTC CASSQVETGYGYTF
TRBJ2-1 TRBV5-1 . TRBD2 TGCGCCAGCAGCTTGGCCAGCGGGAGGAGCAATGAGCAGTTCTTC CASSLASGRSNEQFF
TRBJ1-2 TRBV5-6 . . TGTGCCAGCAGCTTGGCCGGGGGTACGAGGGACTATGGCTACACCTTC CASSLAGGTRDYGYTF
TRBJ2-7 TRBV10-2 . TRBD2 TGCGCCAGCACAACCACTAGCGGGAGAAGTTACGAGCAGTACTTC CASTTTSGRSYEQYF
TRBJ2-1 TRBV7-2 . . TGTGCCAGCAGCTTAGGGTACCAGGGGGGTTGGGATGAGCAGTTCTTC CASSLGYQGGWDEQFF
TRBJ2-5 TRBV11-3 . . TGTGCCAGCAGCCCTGATGTGGGCCCCAGAGAGACCCAGTACTTC CASSPDVGPRETQYF
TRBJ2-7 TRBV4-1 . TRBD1 TGCGCCAGCAGCCAGATCGCCGGGACAGAGTACGAGCAGTACTTC CASSQIAGTEYEQYF
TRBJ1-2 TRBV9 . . TGTGCCAGCAGCGTAGATCAGGGGAGCCCCTATGGCTACACCTTC CASSVDQGSPYGYTF
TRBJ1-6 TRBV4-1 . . TGCGCCAGCAGGCCCTCCACACAGGGTAACGTCAAGTCCTATAATTCACCCCTCCACTTT CASRPSTQGNVKSYNSPLHF
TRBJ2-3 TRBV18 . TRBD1 TGTGCCAGCTCACCACTTCAGGGGGCGCTGACAGATACGCAGTATTTT CASSPLQGALTDTQYF
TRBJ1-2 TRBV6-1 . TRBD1 TGTGCCAGCAGTGAAGGGAGGGGGCGGGCCTATGGCTACACCTTC CASSEGRGRAYGYTF
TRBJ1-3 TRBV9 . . TGTGCCAGCAGCGTTGGGAGTCCTGGAAACACCATATATTTT CASSVGSPGNTIYF
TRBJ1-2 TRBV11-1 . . TGTGCCAGCAGCTTAGAGTCGCAGGGAAACTATGGCTACACCTTC CASSLESQGNYGYTF
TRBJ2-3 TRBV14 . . TGTGCCAGCAGCCGAATTTTCGGTGGAGATACGCAGTATTTT CASSRIFGGDTQYF
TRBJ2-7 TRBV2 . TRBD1 TGTGCCAGCACCGGGGGACAGGGCCCCGAGCAGTACTTC CASTGGQGPEQYF
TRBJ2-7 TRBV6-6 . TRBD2 TGTGCCAGCAGTTACTCGGGAGGGTCCTACGAGCAGTACTTC CASSYSGGSYEQYF
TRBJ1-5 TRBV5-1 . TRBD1 TGCGCCAGCAGCCCAGGGACAGACGTTTTTCAGCCCCAGCATTTT CASSPGTDVFQPQHF
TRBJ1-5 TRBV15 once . TGTGCCACCACCACGAGTAGCAATCAGCCCCAGCATTTT CATTTSSNQPQHF
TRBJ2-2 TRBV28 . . TGTGCCAGCACCCCCTCCAGCCGGGGACTTCCCGGGGAGCTGTTTTTT CASTPSSRGLPGELFF
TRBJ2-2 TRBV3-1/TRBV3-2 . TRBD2 TGTGCCAGCAGCCGCCCACTAGCGGTCAACACCGGGGAGCTGTTTTTT CASSRPLAVNTGELFF